The 7 T cell receptor beta chains below were found in one sample sequenced in a study of blood T cell repertoires in COVID-19. The method was immunoSEQ multiplex PCR; TCRdb's version includes in-frame clones alone and lacks a portion of them. The data hold about 390,000 clones, with just under 90% observed a single time. Sequencing input: PBMCs or T cells enriched from blood (not recorded which). These receptors came from a woman between 45 and 60 years old who had recovered from COVID-19.

The genes are TRBV11-2 and TRBJ1-2; 10 bases agree with TRBD1. CDR1 is SGHAT and CDR2 is FQNNGV in the germline V gene. CDR3 size: 13 residues. V was pared by 5 bases and J by 8 bases, with 5 bases of the junction left unmatched. CDR3 sequence: CASSPTGGEGYTF. The CDR3 region has the DNA TGTGCCAGCAGCCCGACAGGGGGCGAAGGCTACACCTTC.

The chain employs TRBV15 and TRBJ1-2, with 7 bases that match TRBD1. This CDR3 spans 13 amino acids. The germline V gene has CDR1 LNHNV and CDR2 YYDKDF (reference sequence). After removal of 5 bases from V and 8 bases from J, the junction contained 8 bases not matched to a gene. CDR3 residues: CATSEDRRDGYTF. In nucleotides, the CDR3 is TGTGCCACCAGCGAGGACAGGCGAGACGGCTACACCTTC.

The genes are TRBV7-2 and TRBJ2-2; D is unresolved. The CDR3 sequence is 14 residues long. Trimming removed 5 bases at V and 7 bases at J, with 14 bases between. Germline CDR1 reads SGHTA; CDR2 reads FQGNSA. CDR3 nucleotides: TGTGCCAGCAGCCCCACCCAGAGCGTCGGGGAGCTGTTTTTT. This translates into CASSPTQSVGELFF.

J is TRBJ2-7 and V is TRBV27; 7 nucleotides agree with TRBD1. This CDR3 comprises 14 residues. Germline-derived CDR1 and CDR2 are MNHEY and SMNVEV (reference sequence). V lost 5 bases to trimming and J lost 5 bases; unmatched junction nucleotides: 9. CDR3 nucleotides: TGTGCCAGCAGTAACACAGGGGTGGACAACGAGCAGTACTTC. Translating it yields CASSNTGVDNEQYF.

The chain couples TRBV5-5 to TRBJ2-5; D may be TRBD1 (5 bases). Trimming pared 1 base from V and 2 bases from J, leaving 15 bases between. In germline, CDR1 is SGHKS, CDR2 YYEKEE (reference sequence). This CDR3 spans 16 amino acids. The chain's CDR3 is CASSLLGQVVQETQYF. The CDR3 region has the DNA TGTGCCAGCAGCTTGTTGGGGCAGGTCGTTCAAGAGACCCAGTACTTC.

The chain uses TRBV27 and TRBJ1-2, with TRBD1 as a possible D gene (6 bases). The CDR3 sequence is 17 residues long. CDR1 is MNHEY, CDR2 SMNVEV, per germline (reference sequence). Trimming pared 4 bases from V and 5 bases from J, leaving 23 bases between. The CDR3 region is CASSYSTMEQGFYGYTF. The DNA of the CDR3 is TGTGCCAGCAGTTATTCGACTATGGAACAGGGATTTTATGGCTACACCTTC.

This chain links TRBV19 with TRBJ1-4; D unclear. The germline V gene has CDR1 LNHDA and CDR2 SQIVND (reference sequence). This CDR3 comprises 15 residues. Trimming left V 2 bases short and J 0 bases short, with 7 bases between. CDR3 loop: CASSILAATNEKLFF. The CDR3 DNA is TGTGCCAGTAGTATATTAGCAGCAACTAATGAAAAACTGTTTTTT.